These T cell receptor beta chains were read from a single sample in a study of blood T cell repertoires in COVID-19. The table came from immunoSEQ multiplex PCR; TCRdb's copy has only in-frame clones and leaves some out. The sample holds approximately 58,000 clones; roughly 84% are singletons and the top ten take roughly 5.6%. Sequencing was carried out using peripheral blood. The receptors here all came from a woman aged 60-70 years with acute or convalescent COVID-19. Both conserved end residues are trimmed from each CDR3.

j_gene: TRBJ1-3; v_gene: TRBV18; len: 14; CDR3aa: ASSPPETDLLNTIY
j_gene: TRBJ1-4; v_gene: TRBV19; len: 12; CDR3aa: ASSLGQGGEKLF
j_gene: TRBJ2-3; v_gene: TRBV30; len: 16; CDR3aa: AWSLGTSGGTISDTQY
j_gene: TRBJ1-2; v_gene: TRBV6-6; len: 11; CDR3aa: AIRDSNARGYT
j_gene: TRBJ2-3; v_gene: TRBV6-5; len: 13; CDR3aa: ASSYSSGGTDTQY
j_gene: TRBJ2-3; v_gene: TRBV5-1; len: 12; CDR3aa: ASSSLGSTDTQY
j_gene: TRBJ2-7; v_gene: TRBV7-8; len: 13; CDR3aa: ASSPMGTVIHEQY
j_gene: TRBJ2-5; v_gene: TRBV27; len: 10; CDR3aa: ASSPLQETQY
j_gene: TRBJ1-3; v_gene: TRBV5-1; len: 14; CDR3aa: ASSRGLINSGNTIY
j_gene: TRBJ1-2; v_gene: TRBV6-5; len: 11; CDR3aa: ASRPLGGDGYT
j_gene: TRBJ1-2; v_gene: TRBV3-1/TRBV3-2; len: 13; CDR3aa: ASSHLITGVRGYT
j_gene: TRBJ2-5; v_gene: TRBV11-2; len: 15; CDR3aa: ASSLEGGSGEQETQY
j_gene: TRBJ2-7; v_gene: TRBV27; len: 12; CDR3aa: ASSPQPGRHEQY
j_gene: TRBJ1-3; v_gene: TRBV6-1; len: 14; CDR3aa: ASSEQSVSSGNTIY
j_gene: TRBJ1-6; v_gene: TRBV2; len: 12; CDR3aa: ASSEGSGNSPLH
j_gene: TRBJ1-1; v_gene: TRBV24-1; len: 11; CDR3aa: ATMGQGNTEAF
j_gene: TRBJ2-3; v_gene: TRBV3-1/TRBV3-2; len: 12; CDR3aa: ASSLSGGADTQY
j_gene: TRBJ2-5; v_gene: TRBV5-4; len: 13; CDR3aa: ASSSGLAGAETQY
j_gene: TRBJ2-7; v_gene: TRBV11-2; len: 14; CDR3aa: ASSFTSGGRSYEQY
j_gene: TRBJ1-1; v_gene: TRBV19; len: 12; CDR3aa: ASSVATGGTEAF
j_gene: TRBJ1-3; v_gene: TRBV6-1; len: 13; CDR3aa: ASSEAGSSGNTIY
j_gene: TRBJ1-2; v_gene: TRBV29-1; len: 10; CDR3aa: SVDEDIYGYT
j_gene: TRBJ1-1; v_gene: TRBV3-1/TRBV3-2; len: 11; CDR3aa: ASSPSREGKAF
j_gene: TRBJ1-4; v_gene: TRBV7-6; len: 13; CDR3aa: ASSSPGQDNEKLF
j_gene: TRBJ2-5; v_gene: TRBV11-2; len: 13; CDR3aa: ASSLRGQVGETQY
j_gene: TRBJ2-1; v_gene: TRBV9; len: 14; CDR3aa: ASSVGDSTYYNEQF
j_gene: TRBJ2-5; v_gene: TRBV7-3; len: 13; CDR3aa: ASSFAPTSEETQY
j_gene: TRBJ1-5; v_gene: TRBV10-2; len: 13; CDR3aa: ASSDIRGGGQPQH
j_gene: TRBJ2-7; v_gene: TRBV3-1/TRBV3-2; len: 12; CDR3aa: ASSQATLPNEQY
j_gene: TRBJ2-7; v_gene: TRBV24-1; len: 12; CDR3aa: ATSAGTGEYKQY
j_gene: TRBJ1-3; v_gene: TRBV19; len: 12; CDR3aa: ASRSDRGRNTIY
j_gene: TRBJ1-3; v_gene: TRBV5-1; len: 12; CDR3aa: ASSEFQGGNTIY
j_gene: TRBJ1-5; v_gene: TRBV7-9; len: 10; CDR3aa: ASSEQGEPQH
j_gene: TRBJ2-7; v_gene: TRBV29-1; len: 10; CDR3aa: SVRGQWDEQY
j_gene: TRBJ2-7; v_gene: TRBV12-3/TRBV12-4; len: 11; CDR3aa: ASSITQGYEQY
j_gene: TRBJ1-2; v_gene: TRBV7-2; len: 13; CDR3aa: ASSPGWQGYYGYT
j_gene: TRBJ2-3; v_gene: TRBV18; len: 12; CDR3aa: ASSPNRGADTQY
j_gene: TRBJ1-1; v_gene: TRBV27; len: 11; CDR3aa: ASSFRFYTEAF
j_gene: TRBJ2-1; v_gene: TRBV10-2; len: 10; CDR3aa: ASNDQANEQF
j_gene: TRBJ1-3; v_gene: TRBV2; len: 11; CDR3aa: ASRTGGTNTIY
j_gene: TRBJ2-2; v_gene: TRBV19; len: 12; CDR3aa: ASSRGTASGELF
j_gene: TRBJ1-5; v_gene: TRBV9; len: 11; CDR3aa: ASSVEGDQPQH
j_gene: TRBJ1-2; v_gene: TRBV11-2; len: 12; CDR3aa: ASSLTGGYYGYT
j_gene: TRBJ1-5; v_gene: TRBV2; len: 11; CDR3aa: ASRRQEHQPQH
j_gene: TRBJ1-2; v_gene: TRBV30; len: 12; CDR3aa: AWSTSVSNYGYT
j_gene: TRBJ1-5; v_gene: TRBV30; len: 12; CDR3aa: AWRGDRANQPQH
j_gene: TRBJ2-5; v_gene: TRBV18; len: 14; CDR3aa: ASSPPPAGGGETQY
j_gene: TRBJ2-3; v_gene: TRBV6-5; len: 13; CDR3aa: ATSGTGVSTDTQY
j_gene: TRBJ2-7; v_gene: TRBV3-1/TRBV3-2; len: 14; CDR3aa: ASSQVGGGRPYEQY
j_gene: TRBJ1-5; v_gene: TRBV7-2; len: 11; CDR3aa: ASSLKGQQPQH
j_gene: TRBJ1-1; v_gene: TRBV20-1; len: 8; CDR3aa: SAIGTEAF
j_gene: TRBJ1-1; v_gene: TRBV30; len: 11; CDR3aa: AWSRETGREAF
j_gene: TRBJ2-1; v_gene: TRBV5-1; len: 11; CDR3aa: ASSWASYNEQF
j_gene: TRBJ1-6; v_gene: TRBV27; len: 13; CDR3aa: ASSLGRQGYSPLH
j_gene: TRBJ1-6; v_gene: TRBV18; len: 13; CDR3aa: ASSSRDRGNSPLH
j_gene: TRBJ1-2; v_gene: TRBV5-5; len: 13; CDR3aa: ASSQDRSLNYGYT
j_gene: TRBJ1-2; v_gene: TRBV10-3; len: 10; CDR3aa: AISEGQSGYT
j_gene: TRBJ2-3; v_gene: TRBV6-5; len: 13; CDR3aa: ASTSGGSVADTQY